These 2 T cell receptor beta chains came from one sample sequenced in a study of memory CD4+ T cells and cytomegalovirus serostatus. Profiled with immunoSEQ multiplex PCR; TCRdb holds only in-frame clones, not every one. The sample carries 45,000 to 55,000 clones, around 76% recorded once. Single viable CD3+CD4+CD8-CD45RO+ cells were sorted as the memory CD4+ T cells. The sample taken for sequencing was memory CD4+ T cells from blood. The receptor source for this set is an adult in good health and CMV-seronegative.

The genes are TRBV1 and TRBJ1-4; TRBD1 reflects the table's D call only, with no check against the DNA. TRBV1 is labeled a pseudogene. The CDR3 totals 18 residues. CDR3 sequence reads: CTSSQALGQAATNEKLFF. The CDR3 nucleotides read TGCACCAGCAGCCAGGCCCTTGGACAGGCCGCAACTAATGAAAAACTGTTTTTT.

The V and J genes are TRBV11-2 and TRBJ2-2; tentatively, D is TRBD2 (6 bases). The germline gives CDR1 SGHAT, CDR2 FQNNGV. Trimming took 1 base from V and 2 from J, leaving 8 bases between them. The CDR3 covers 15 residues. CDR3 amino acids: CASSLAGVNTGELFF. In nucleotides, the CDR3 is TGTGCCAGCAGCTTAGCGGGAGTTAACACCGGGGAGCTGTTTTTT.